Sequencing of this TCR beta chain was carried out in a study of shared clonotypes between healthy human individuals (dated by TCRdb to 2018 to 2020). In terms of the full investigation: A few men and two women, aged 18 to 49 years, made up the cohort. For each donor, three plates each were used for CD4 naive and CD4 memory, two plates were used for CD8 naive, and one plate was used for CD8 memory. To estimate repertoire size and how much clonotypes are shared between individuals, the study performed deep sequencing of blood TCR repertoires from about 5 healthy adults. Libraries were prepared and TCR repertoires were sequenced by different laboratories using diverse techniques, in order to increase sequencing depth and limit assay-specific biases. Per donor, leukapheresis produced somewhere between about 0.9 and 9 billion PBMCs.

Regarding this clone: Its antigen is currently not known. Qualities for individual bases were not recorded, and no much larger clone is one base off.

What the research found in general, with its limitations: Higher generation probabilities were observed for clonotypes shared by all four sorted-subset donors than for non-shared clonotypes. Rarefaction of sorted-subset datasets indicated incomplete sequencing despite the large sequencing depth. About 5% of naive CD4, 3.5% of naive CD8, roughly 2.5% of memory CD4, and about 0.4% of memory CD8 clonotypes were shared across a few donors. Pairwise subsampling indicated that sequencing depth was expected to affect the degree of clonotype sharing among donors. The small number of donors limited the genetic and exposure-history diversity represented. Naive subsets generally had larger estimated clonotype richness than memory subsets did. Sampling was restricted to blood, and TCR repertoires in tissue are likely to differ from TCR repertoires in blood.

The donors were healthy, HIV-negative adults who had no recently reported acute infections or vaccinations. Only Caucasian adults living in Nashville, Tennessee, USA were represented among the donors. CD4+ T cells were enriched through magnetic negative selection, after which naive cells were positively selected on CD45RA and the remaining negative fraction served as the memory subset. Blood was collected by leukapheresis, and PBMCs were isolated by Ficoll-Histopaque density gradient centrifugation and then cryopreserved in liquid nitrogen vapor phase. Analytical flow cytometry was used to check the purity and quantity of every magnetically sorted T cell population. Genomic DNA was isolated from each sorted fraction and quantified by UV absorbance on a Nanodrop 2000c. TCR CDR3 regions were amplified from genomic DNA by multiplex PCR using the deep immunoSEQ assay. Genomic DNA extracted from each cell subset was distributed evenly over all wells of several immunoSEQ 96-well plates, and each plate served as one replicate. For sorted subsets, roughly 200 ng of genomic DNA, equivalent to 25,000 to 30,000 T cell genomes, went into each replicate PCR. The purified libraries were quantified using a Qubit 3.0 fluorometer, sized with a Bioanalyzer 2100, and then quantified again using the KAPA Library Quantification kit. Every immunoSEQ 96-well plate was sequenced on a dedicated single-read 150-cycle Illumina NextSeq 550 flow cell. In the original analysis: Because the immunoSEQ output included only junctional sequences and no quality scores, the filtering could not be the same as the filtering used for full-length reads. Sequences were annotated with PyIR, a Python wrapper for IgBLAST v1.9, and V/J genes and CDR3 were assigned using IMGT germline references. Reads were filtered out if the reads had weak V/J assignments (E-value above 1e-6), no CDR3, stop codons, out-of-frame junctions, or ambiguous translated residues. A V3J clonotype was defined by an identical inferred V gene, J gene, and CDR3 amino acid sequence. To compute the percentage overlap between repertoires, the number of shared unique clonotypes was divided by the size of the smaller repertoire. Richness of each repertoire was evaluated using RTK rarefaction, the Chao1 estimator, and Recon v2.1 estimates of unobserved clonotypes. For all TCRbeta clonotypes obtained by the gDNA method from a few donors, generation probabilities were computed with OLGA. What TCRdb holds here is the immuneACCESS table cut down to in-frame rearrangements. Part of the clones is not present; checked against another copy, under half of the missing clones reflect an unresolved V gene, and the others are unexplained. V, J and clone size are taken as reported in that table, and D and trimming were inferred from the DNA itself. Here the sample has about 670,000 clones; roughly 70% occur a single time. Approximately 1.8% of the sample is taken by the ten largest.

The trim is 5 bases for V and 2 bases for J, with a gap of 15 bases between the germline ends. The CDR3, from cysteine to phenylalanine, totals 15 residues. Only the CDR3 region is kept as DNA, spanning 45 bases read in frame from base 1. Taken from the germline V gene, the CDR1 and CDR2 loops are MDHEN and SYDVKM. Recombination linked TRBV28 to TRBJ1-1; the D gene lacks a confident call. The TCR was taken from a woman aged 25-40 years in good health. Sequencing was carried out using memory CD4+ T cells sorted from blood. The cell subset or site tag for this specimen amounts to: CD45RA-negative fraction. The DNA sequence follows: TGTGCCAGCAGTCGACCAGGACTAATAAACACTGAAGCTTTCTTT. The translation is CASSRPGLINTEAFF.